These 2 T cell receptor beta chains originate from one sample sequenced in a study of spatial heterogeneity in lung cancer. Overall study findings and caveats: Tumor mutation count correlated with how many alpha and beta TCRs expanded intratumorally.

The time point: sample taken at primary tumor resection. From the 5' RACE reads, TCRdb called clonotypes with MiXCR, one entry per CDR3 protein. The data show 13,000 or so distinct CDR3 sequences, over 4.5% seen once. Their antigens are not known. Material: lung tumor tissue, obtained at surgery. The receptors derive from a male donor with early-stage non-small cell lung cancer.

This clonotype was counted many times. The J gene is TRBJ2-3, the V gene TRBV28, with 7 bases fitting TRBD1. This CDR3 region has 15 residues. From germline, CDR1 is MDHEN and CDR2 SYDVKM. V lost 1 base to trimming and J lost 0 bases; unmatched junction nucleotides: 1. The CDR3 region is CASSLSQGSTDTQYF. The CDR3 nucleotides are TGTGCCAGCAGTTTATCACAGGGGAGCACAGATACGCAGTATTTT.

This clonotype was seen many times. The chain joins TRBV7-8 to TRBJ2-7; D may be TRBD1 or TRBD2 (5 bases each). The CDR3 totals 15 residues. Trimming took 1 base from V and 6 from J, leaving 16 bases between them. CDR1 is SGHVS and CDR2 is FQNEAQ in the germline V gene. As DNA, the CDR3 is TGTGCCAGCAGCTTAGATACTGGGGGTCCTGTCGAGCAGTACTTC. This encodes CASSLDTGGPVEQYF.